These 10 T cell receptor beta chains were sequenced from one sample in a study of T cells in severe cutaneous drug reactions (dated by TCRdb to about 2019). The instrument was an Illumina MiSeq. For both bulk and single-cell sequencing, libraries were prepared with the iRepertoire multiplex PCR system and TCR subtype-specific primers. TCRdb reprocessed the reads, and each CDR3 protein sequence is entered once, without DNA. This sample's table lists about 7,500 distinct CDR3 sequences. The ten largest clones capture roughly a quarter of the sample. Sequenced donors were patients with carbamazepine-induced Stevens-Johnson syndrome or toxic epidermal necrolysis (CBZ-SJS/TEN). The sequencing input was cells from a skin blister. This sample's cell subset or site label indicates: unsorted cells from skin lesion blisters. These receptors all stem from a human donor with a severe cutaneous adverse drug reaction.

The chain has TRBV6-6 and TRBJ2-1; TCRdb proposes TRBD2, but this gene call is untestable without DNA. Germline V gene sequence: CDR1 MNHNY, CDR2 SVGAGI (reference sequence). The CDR3 is 14 residues long. The CDR3 sequence is CASSYIAGYNEQFF.

CDR3 residues: CASRDTNTDTQYF. The chain has TRBV6-4 and TRBJ2-3. Germline CDR1 MRHNA, CDR2 SNTAGT. The CDR3 covers 13 residues.

J is TRBJ2-3 and V is TRBV29-1; checking the TCRdb D call of TRBD1 is not possible without DNA. In germline, CDR1 is SQVTM, CDR2 ANQGSEA. This CDR3 spans 13 amino acids. CDR3 sequence: CSVGGESADTQYF.

The rearrangement links TRBV28 to TRBJ2-7; TCRdb picks TRBD2, but there is no DNA to check that call. From germline, CDR1 is MDHEN and CDR2 SYDVKM. This CDR3 contains 17 residues. This CDR3 is CASRLTSGTAGWDEQYF.

This clonotype is deemed medium-sized by its frequency. The CDR3 region is CAWIGRGSDGYTF. This chain joins TRBV30 and TRBJ1-2; TCRdb names TRBD1, which stays unverified in the absence of DNA. Germline assignment: CDR1 GTSNPN and CDR2 SVGIG (reference sequence). CDR3 length: 13 amino acids.

V is TRBV6-5 and J is TRBJ2-1; TCRdb's D call, TRBD2, is unchecked because there is no DNA. Germline CDR1 is MNHEY and CDR2 is SVGAGI. CDR3 length equals 15 residues. CDR3 region: CASSYSIHGRDEQFF.

The chain carries TRBV12-3 or TRBV12-4 and TRBJ1-1; TCRdb selects TRBD1, and the lack of DNA leaves this call unchecked. This CDR3 has 15 residues. The chain's CDR3 is CASSLVPGVNTEAFF.

This clonotype is deemed large by its frequency. The chain combines TRBV6-5 with TRBJ2-3. Looked up from germline, CDR1 is MNHEY and CDR2 is SVGAGI. The CDR3 length is 13 residues. CDR3 sequence reads: CASSYSASDTQYF.

The chain uses TRBV12-3 or TRBV12-4 and TRBJ2-2. CDR3 size: 15 residues. Here the CDR3 reads CASSPLTSNTGELFF.

This chain uses TRBV27 with TRBJ2-7; TCRdb lists TRBD2, though no DNA is available to test this call. In germline, CDR1 is MNHEY, CDR2 SMNVEV (reference sequence). The CDR3 loop spans 16 amino acids. This CDR3 reads CASSLSIGDYTYEQYF.